Included here is one T cell receptor beta chain sequence, with context. Its target is unknown. This entry is derived from a study of T cells in narcolepsy. Overall study findings and caveats: Some memory CD4+ repertoires had no autoreactive clone sequences.

The assay was immunoSEQ multiplex PCR, and TCRdb's table has in-frame clones only and misses some. The sample has fewer than 35,000 clones; about four fifths are singletons. The TCR sequence derives from a human donor with narcolepsy. The source material was CD45RA- memory CD4+ T cells from PBMCs.

The DNA for the CDR3 is TGCGCCAGCAGCTGGGGGGGCGCCAAAAACATTCAGTACTTC. Amino acids: CASSWGGAKNIQYF. The chain combines TRBV5-1 with TRBJ2-4, with D perhaps TRBD2 (7 bases). There are 14 residues in the CDR3. The germline V and J ends were trimmed by 3 bases and 1 base, with 8 bases remaining between them. Looked up from germline, CDR1 is SGHRS and CDR2 is YFSETQ.